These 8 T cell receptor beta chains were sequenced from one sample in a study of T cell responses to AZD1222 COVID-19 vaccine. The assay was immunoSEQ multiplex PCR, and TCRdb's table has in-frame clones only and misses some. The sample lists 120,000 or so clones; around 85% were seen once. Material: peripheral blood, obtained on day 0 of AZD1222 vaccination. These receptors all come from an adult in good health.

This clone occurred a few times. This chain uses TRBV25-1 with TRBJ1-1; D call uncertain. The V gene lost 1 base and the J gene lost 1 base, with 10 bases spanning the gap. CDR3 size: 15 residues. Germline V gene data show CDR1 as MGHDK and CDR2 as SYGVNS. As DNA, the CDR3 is TGTGCCAGCAGTGAATTTGGCAGAACGAACACTGAAGCTTTCTTT. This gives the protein CASSEFGRTNTEAFF.

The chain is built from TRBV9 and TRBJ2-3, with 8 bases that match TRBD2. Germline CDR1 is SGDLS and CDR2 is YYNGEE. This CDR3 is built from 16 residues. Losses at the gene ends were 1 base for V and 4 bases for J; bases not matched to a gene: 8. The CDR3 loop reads CASSVFSGGPADTQYF. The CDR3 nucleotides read TGTGCCAGCAGCGTATTTTCGGGGGGGCCCGCAGATACGCAGTATTTT. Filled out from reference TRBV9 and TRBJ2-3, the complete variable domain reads DSGVTQTPKHLITATGQRVTLRCSPRSGDLSVYWYQQSLDQGLQFLIQYYNGEERAKGNILERFSAQQFPDLHSELNLSSLELGDSALYFCASSVFSGGPADTQYFGPGTRLTVL.

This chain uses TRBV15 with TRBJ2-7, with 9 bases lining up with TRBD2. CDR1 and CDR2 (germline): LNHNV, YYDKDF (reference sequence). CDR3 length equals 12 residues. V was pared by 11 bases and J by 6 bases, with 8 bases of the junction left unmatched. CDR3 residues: CASGTSLGEQYF. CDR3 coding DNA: TGTGCCTCAGGGACTAGCCTTGGCGAGCAGTACTTC.

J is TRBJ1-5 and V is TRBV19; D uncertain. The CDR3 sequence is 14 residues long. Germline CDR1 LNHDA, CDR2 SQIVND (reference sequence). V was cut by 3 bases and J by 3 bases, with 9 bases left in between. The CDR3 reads CASSIVGLNQPQHF. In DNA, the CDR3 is TGTGCCAGTAGTATTGTAGGGCTCAATCAGCCCCAGCATTTT.

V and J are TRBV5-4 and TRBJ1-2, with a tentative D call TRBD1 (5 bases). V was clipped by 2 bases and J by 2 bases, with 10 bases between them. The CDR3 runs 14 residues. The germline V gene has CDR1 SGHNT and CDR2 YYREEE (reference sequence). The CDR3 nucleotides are TGTGCCAGCAGCTTAAGGGACGGCAACTATGGCTACACCTTC. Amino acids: CASSLRDGNYGYTF. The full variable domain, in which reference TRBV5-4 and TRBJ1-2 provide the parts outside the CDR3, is ETGVTQSPTHLIKTRGQQVTLRCSSQSGHNTVSWYQQALGQGPQFIFQYYREEENGRGNFPPRFSGLQFPNYSSELNVNALELDDSALYLCASSLRDGNYGYTFGSGTRLTVV.

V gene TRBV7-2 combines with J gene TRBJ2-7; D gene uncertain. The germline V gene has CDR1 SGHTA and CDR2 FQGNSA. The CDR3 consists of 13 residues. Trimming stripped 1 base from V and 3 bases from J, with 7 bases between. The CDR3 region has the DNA TGTGCCAGCAGCTTAGACGCAGGCTACGAGCAGTACTTC. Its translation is CASSLDAGYEQYF.

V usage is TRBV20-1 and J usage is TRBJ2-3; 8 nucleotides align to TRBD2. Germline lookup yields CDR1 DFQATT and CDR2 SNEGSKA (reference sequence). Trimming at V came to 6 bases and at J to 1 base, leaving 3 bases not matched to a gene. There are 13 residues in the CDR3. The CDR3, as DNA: TGCAGTGCCAGTAGCGGGGGCACAGATACGCAGTATTTT. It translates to CSASSGGTDTQYF.

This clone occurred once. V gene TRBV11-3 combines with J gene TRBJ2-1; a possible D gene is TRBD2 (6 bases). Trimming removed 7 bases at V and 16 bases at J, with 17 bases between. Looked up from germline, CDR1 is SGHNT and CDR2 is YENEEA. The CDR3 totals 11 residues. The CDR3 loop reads CASTLGGTEFF. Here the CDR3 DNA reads TGTGCCAGCACCCTTGGGGGGACGGAATTCTTC.